Sequencing of this T cell receptor (beta chain) was carried out in a study of early T cells in non-severe SARS-CoV-2 infection. Study-level background: The authors sequenced bulk RNA from unsorted whole blood, leaving chains unpaired.

At least ten counts were recorded for this clonotype. The V gene's germline CDR1 is MNHEY and CDR2 SVGAGI. Trimming took 2 bases from V and 2 from J, leaving 16 bases between them. The CDR3 extends over 16 amino acids. Each cDNA molecule carried a unique molecular identifier. TCRdb independently ran MiXCR on the 5' RACE reads; one entry per CDR3 protein. Of some 28,000 distinct CDR3 sequences listed, around 5.8% were seen once; the top ten hold roughly 5.4%. Material for sequencing was whole blood. The V gene is TRBV6-5, the J gene TRBJ2-7; tentatively, D is TRBD1 (5 bases). This sequence originates from an adult who was a healthcare worker with PCR-confirmed SARS-CoV-2 infection or an uninfected control (not recorded which). The CDR3: CASSYTPPPGTYEQYF. In DNA form, the CDR3 reads TGTGCCAGCAGTTACACACCCCCCCCAGGGACCTACGAGCAGTACTTC.